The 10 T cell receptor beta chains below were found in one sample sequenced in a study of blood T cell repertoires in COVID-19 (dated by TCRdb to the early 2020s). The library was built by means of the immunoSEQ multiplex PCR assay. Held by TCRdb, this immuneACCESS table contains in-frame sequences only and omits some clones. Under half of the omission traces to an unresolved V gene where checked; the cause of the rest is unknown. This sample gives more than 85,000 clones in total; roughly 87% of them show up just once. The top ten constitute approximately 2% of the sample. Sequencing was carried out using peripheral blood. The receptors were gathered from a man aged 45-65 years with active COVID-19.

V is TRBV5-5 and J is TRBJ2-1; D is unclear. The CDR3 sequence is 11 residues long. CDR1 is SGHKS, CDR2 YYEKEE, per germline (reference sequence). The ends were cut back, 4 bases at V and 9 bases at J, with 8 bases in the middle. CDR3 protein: CASSILSEQFF. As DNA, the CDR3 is TGTGCCAGCAGCATATTGAGTGAGCAGTTCTTC.

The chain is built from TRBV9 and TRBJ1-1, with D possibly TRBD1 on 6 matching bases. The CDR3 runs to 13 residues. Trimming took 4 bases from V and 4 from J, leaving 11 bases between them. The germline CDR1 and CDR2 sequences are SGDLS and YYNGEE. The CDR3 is CASSSDRRTEAFF. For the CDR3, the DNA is TGTGCCAGCAGCTCAGACAGGCGCACTGAAGCTTTCTTT.

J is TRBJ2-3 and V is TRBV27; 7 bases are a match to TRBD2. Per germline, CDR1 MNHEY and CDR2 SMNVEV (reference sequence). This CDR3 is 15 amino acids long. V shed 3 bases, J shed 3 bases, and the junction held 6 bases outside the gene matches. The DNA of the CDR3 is TGTGCCAGCAGTTTGGGGGGGATCGGGACAGATACGCAGTATTTT. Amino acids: CASSLGGIGTDTQYF.

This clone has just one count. CDR3 bases: TGCGCCAGCAGCTTAAGACAGGGGAGAGAGACCCAGTACTTC. Translating gives CASSLRQGRETQYF. The chain uses TRBV5-1 and TRBJ2-5; 8 bases fit TRBD1. J was trimmed by 4 bases and V by 2 bases; bases with no gene match: 4. Germline CDR1 SGHRS, CDR2 YFSETQ. This CDR3 comprises 14 residues.

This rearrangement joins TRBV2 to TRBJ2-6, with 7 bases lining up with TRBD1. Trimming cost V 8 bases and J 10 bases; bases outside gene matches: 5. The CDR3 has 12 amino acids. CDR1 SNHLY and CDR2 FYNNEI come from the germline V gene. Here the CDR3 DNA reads TGTGCCAGCGAGACAGGGCTTAACGTCCTGACTTTC. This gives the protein CASETGLNVLTF.

CDR3 sequence reads: CASSQRATGRHYGYTF. The CDR3 nucleotides are TGTGCCAGCAGTCAAAGGGCAACAGGGCGCCACTATGGCTACACCTTC. J is TRBJ1-2 and V is TRBV3-1 (or the pseudogene TRBV3-2); a possible D gene is TRBD1 (6 bases). The CDR3 covers 16 residues. The V gene lost 6 bases and the J gene lost 3 bases, with 20 bases spanning the gap. Germline CDR1 LGHDT, CDR2 YNNKEL (reference sequence).

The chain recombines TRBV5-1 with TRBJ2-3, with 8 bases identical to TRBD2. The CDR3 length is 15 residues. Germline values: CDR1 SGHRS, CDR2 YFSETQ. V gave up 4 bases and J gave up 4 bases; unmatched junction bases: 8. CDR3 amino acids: CASSPTGGPADTQYF. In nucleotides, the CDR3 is TGCGCCAGCAGCCCAACGGGGGGGCCCGCAGATACGCAGTATTTT.

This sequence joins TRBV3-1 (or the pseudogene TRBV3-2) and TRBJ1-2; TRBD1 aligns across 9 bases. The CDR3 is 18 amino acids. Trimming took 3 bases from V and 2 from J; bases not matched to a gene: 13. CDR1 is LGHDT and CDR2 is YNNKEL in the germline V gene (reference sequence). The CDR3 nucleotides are TGTGCCAGCAGCCATGACCGGGACAGGGTAAGGGGAAACTATGGCTACACCTTC. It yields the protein CASSHDRDRVRGNYGYTF.

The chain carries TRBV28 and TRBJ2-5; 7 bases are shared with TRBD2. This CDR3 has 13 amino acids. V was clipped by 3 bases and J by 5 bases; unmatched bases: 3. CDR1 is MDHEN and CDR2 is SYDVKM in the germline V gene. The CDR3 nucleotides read TGTGCCAGCAGTTTTGGGGGGGTGGAGACCCAGTACTTC. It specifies CASSFGGVETQYF.

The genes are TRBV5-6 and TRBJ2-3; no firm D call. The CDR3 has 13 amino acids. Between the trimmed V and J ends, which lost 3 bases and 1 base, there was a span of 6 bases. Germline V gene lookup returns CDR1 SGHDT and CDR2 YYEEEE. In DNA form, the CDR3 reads TGTGCCAGCAGCTGGGCTGGCACAGATACGCAGTATTTT. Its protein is CASSWAGTDTQYF.